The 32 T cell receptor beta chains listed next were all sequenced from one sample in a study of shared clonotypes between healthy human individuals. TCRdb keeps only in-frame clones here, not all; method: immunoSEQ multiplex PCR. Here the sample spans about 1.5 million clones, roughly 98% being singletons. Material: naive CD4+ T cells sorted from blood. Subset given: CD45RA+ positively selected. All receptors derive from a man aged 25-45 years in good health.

This CDR3 reads CASSPKNSRTQETQYF. Written as DNA, the CDR3 is TGTGCCAGCAGCCCCAAAAATAGCAGAACACAAGAGACCCAGTACTTC. The chain joins TRBV7-2 to TRBJ2-5, with D unresolved. Germline lookup yields CDR1 SGHTA and CDR2 FQGNSA. The CDR3 totals 16 residues. Trimming left V 5 bases short and J 2 bases short, with 18 bases between.

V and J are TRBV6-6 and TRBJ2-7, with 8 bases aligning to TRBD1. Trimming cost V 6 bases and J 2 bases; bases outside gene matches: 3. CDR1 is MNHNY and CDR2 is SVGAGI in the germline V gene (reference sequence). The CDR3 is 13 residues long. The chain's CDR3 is CASRGQGPYEQYF. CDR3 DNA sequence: TGTGCCAGCAGAGGACAGGGTCCCTACGAGCAGTACTTC.

CDR3 region: CASSSQTSGRVGEQFF. The CDR3 DNA follows: TGTGCCAGCAGCTCCCAGACTAGCGGGAGGGTTGGTGAGCAGTTCTTC. The V call is TRBV7-3, the J call TRBJ2-1; TRBD2 matches 14 bases. V shed 4 bases, J shed 9 bases, and the junction held 8 bases outside the gene matches. The CDR3 spans 16 residues. Per the germline V gene, CDR1 is SGHTA and CDR2 is FQGTGA.

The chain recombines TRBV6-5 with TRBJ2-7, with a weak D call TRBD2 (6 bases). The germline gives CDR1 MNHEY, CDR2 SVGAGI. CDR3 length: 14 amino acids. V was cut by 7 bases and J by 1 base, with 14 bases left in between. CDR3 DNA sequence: TGTGCCAGCATCCCCTATAGCGGTTCCTACGAGCAGTACTTC. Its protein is CASIPYSGSYEQYF.

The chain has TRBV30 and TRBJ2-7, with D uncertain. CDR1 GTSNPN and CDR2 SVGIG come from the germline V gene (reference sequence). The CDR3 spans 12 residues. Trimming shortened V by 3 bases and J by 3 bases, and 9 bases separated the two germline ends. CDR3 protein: CAWRVRSYEQYF. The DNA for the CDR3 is TGTGCCTGGAGGGTAAGGAGCTACGAGCAGTACTTC.

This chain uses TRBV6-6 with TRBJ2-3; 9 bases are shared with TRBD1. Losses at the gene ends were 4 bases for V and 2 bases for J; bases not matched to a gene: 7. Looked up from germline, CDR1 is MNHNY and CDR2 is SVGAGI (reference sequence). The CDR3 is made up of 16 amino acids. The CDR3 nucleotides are TGTGCCAGCAGTTGGGACAGGGTGAGGAACACAGATACGCAGTATTTT. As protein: CASSWDRVRNTDTQYF.

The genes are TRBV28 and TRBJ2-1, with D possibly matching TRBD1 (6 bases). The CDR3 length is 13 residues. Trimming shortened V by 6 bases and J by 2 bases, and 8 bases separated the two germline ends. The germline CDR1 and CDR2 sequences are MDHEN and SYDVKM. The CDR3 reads CASRRTAYNEQFF. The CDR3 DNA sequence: TGTGCCAGCAGGAGGACAGCCTACAATGAGCAGTTCTTC.

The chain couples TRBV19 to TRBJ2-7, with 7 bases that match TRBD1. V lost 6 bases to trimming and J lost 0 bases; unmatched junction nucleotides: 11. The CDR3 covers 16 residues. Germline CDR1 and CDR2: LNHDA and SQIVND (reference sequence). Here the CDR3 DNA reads TGTGCCAGTAGCCAAATGGGGGACAGAAGCTCCTACGAGCAGTACTTC. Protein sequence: CASSQMGDRSSYEQYF. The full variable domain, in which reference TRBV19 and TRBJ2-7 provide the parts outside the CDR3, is DGGITQSPKYLFRKEGQNVTLSCEQNLNHDAMYWYRQDPGQGLRLIYYSQIVNDFQKGDIAEGYSVSREKKESFPLTVTSAQKNPTAFYLCASSQMGDRSSYEQYFGPGTRLTVT.

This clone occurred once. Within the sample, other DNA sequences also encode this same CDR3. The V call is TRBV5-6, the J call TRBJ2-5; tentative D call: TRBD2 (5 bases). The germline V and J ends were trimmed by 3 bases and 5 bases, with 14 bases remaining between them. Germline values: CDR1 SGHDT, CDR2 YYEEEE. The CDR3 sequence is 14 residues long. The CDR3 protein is CASSSPSGSETQYF. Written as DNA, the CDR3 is TGTGCCAGCAGCTCGCCGAGTGGGAGCGAGACCCAGTACTTC.

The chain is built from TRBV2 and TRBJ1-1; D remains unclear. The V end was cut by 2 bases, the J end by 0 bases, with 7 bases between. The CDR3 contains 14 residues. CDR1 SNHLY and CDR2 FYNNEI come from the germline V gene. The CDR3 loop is CASSETVMNTEAFF. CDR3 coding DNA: TGTGCCAGCAGTGAAACAGTCATGAACACTGAAGCTTTCTTT.

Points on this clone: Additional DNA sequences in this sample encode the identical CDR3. CDR3: CASSVAQGGYEQYF. In DNA, the CDR3 is TGTGCCAGCAGCGTAGCACAGGGGGGTTACGAGCAGTACTTC. This chain uses TRBV9 with TRBJ2-7, with 8 nucleotides matching TRBD1. V was pared by 0 bases and J by 4 bases, with 3 bases of the junction left unmatched. The CDR3 covers 14 residues. The germline gives CDR1 SGDLS, CDR2 YYNGEE.

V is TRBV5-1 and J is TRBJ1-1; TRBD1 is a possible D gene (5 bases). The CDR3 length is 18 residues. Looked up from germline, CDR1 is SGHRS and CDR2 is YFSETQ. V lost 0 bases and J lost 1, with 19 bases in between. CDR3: CASSLVRGDVNRNTEAFF. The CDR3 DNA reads TGCGCCAGCAGCTTGGTTCGCGGGGACGTCAATAGGAACACTGAAGCTTTCTTT. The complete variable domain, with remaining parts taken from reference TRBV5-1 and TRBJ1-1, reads KAGVTQTPRYLIKTRGQQVTLSCSPISGHRSVSWYQQTPGQGLQFLFEYFSETQRNKGNFPGRFSGRQFSNSRSEMNVSTLELGDSALYLCASSLVRGDVNRNTEAFFGQGTRLTVV.

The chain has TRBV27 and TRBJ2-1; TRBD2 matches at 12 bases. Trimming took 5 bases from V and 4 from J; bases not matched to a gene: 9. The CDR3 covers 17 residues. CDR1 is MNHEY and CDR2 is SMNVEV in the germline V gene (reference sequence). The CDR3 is CASSPFPSGRAYNEQFF. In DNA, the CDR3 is TGTGCCAGCAGTCCATTTCCTAGCGGGAGGGCGTACAATGAGCAGTTCTTC.

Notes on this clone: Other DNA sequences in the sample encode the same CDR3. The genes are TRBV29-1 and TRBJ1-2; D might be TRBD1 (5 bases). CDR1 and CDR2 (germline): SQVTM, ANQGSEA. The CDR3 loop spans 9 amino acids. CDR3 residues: CSVGEGYTF. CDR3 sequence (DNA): TGCAGTGTAGGGGAGGGCTACACCTTC. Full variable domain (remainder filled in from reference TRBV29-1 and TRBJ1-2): SAVISQKPSRDICQRGTSLTIQCQVDSQVTMMFWYRQQPGQSLTLIATANQGSEATYESGFVIDKFPISRPNLTFSTLTVSNMSPEDSSIYLCSVGEGYTFGSGTRLTVV.

CDR3 bases: TGTGCCAGTAGTATAGCGTCTCCCGGGACAGGGAAGACGGAGCAGTACTTC. It encodes CASSIASPGTGKTEQYF. The chain links TRBV19 to TRBJ2-7, with TRBD1 identical over 9 bases. The CDR3 is 17 amino acids. The germline V gene encodes CDR1 LNHDA and CDR2 SQIVND (reference sequence). The J segment lost 7 bases and the V segment lost 1 base, leaving 14 bases of the junction unmatched.

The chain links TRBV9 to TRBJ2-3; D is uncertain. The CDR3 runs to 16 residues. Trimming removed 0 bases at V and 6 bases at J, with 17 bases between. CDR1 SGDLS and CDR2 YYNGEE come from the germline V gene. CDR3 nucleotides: TGTGCCAGCAGCGTAGAGTCGAACCCCTCACGTGATACGCAGTATTTT. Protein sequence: CASSVESNPSRDTQYF.

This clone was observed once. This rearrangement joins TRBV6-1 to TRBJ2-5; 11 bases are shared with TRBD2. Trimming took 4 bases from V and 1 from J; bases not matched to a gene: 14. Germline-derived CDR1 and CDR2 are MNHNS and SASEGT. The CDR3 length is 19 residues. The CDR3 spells CASSAYRVTGTSGQETQYF. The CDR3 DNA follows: TGTGCCAGCAGTGCGTACAGAGTGACCGGGACTAGCGGCCAAGAGACCCAGTACTTC.

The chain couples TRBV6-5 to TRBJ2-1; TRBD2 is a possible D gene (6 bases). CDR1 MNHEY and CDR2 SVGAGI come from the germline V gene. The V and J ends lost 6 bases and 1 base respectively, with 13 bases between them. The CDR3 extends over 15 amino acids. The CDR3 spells CASSKGRTSYNEQFF. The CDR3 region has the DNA TGTGCCAGCAGCAAAGGGAGGACTTCCTACAATGAGCAGTTCTTC.

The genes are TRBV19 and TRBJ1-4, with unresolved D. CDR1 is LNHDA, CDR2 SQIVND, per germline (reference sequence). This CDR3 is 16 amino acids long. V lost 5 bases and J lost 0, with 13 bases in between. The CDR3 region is CASSGRQTTTNEKLFF. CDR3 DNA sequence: TGTGCCAGTAGTGGAAGGCAGACTACAACTAATGAAAAACTGTTTTTT.

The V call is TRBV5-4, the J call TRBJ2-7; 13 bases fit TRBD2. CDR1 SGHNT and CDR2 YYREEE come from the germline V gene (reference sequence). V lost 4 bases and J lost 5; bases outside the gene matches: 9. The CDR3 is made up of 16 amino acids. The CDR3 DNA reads TGTGCCAGCAGCCCGGGGACTAGCGGGAAATCTAACGAGCAGTACTTC. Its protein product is CASSPGTSGKSNEQYF.

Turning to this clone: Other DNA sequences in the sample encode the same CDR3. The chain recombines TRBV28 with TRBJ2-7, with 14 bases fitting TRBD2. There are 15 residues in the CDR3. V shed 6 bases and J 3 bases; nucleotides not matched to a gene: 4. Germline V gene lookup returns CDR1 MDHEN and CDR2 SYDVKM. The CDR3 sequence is CASSPGTSGSYEQYF. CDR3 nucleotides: TGTGCCAGCAGCCCCGGGACTAGCGGGAGCTACGAGCAGTACTTC.

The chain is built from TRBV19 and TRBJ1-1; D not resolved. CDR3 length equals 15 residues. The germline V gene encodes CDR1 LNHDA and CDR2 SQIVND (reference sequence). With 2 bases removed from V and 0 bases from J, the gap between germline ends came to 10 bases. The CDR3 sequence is CASSIPGTLNTEAFF. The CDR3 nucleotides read TGTGCCAGTAGTATACCGGGCACCCTGAACACTGAAGCTTTCTTT.

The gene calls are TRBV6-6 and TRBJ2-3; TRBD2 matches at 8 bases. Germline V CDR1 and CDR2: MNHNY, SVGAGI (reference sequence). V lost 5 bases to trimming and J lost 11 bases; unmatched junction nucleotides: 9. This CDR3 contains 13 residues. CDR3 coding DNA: TGTGCCAGCAGTACACGGTCCGGGGGGGGGCAGTATTTT. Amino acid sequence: CASSTRSGGGQYF.

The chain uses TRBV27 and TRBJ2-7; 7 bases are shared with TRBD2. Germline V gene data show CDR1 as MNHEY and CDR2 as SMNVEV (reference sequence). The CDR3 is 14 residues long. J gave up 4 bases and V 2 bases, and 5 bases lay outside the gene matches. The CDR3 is CASSLRLASYEQYF. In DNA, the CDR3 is TGTGCCAGCAGTTTAAGACTAGCATCGTACGAGCAGTACTTC.

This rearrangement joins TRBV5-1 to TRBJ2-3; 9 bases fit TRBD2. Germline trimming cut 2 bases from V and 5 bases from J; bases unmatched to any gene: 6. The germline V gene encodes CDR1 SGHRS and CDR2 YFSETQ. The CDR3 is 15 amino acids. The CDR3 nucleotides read TGCGCCAGCAGCTTCGCGGGAGGGCCGAAAGATACGCAGTATTTT. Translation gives CASSFAGGPKDTQYF.

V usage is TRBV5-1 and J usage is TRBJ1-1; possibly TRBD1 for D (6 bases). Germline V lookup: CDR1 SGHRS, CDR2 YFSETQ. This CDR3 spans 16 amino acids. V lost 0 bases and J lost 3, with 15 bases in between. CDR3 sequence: CASSLGFRGMDTEAFF. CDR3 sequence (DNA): TGCGCCAGCAGCTTGGGTTTTAGGGGGATGGACACTGAAGCTTTCTTT. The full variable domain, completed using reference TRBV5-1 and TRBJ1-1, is KAGVTQTPRYLIKTRGQQVTLSCSPISGHRSVSWYQQTPGQGLQFLFEYFSETQRNKGNFPGRFSGRQFSNSRSEMNVSTLELGDSALYLCASSLGFRGMDTEAFFGQGTRLTVV.

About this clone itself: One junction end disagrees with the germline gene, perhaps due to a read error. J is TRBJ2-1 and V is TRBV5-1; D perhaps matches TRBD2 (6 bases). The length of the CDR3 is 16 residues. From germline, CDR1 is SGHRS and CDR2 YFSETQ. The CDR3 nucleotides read TGCGCCAGCAGTTTGGGCGGGAATAGCTACTACAATGAGCAGTTCTTC. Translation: CASSLGGNSYYNEQFF.

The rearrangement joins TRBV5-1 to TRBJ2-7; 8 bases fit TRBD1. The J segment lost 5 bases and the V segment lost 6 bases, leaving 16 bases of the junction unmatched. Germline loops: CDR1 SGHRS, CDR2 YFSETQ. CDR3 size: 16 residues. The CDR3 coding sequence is TGCGCCAGCAAAACCGGCCGACGGACAGGGAACGACGAGCAGTACTTC. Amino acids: CASKTGRRTGNDEQYF. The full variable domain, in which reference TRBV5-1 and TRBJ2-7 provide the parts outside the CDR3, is KAGVTQTPRYLIKTRGQQVTLSCSPISGHRSVSWYQQTPGQGLQFLFEYFSETQRNKGNFPGRFSGRQFSNSRSEMNVSTLELGDSALYLCASKTGRRTGNDEQYFGPGTRLTVT.

The CDR3 nucleotides are TGTGCCAGCAGTTACAATAGGGGAATTGGCTACACCTTC. Its translation: CASSYNRGIGYTF. The V and J genes are TRBV6-5 and TRBJ1-2; a possible D gene is TRBD1 (5 bases). CDR3 length: 13 amino acids. Germline V lookup: CDR1 MNHEY, CDR2 SVGAGI. The V end was cut by 2 bases, the J end by 7 bases, with 11 bases between.

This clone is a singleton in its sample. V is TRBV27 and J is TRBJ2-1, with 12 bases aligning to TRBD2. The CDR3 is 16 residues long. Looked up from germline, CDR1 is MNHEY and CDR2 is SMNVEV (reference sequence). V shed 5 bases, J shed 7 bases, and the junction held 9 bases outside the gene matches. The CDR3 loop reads CASSPPTSGRGNEQFF. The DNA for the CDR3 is TGTGCCAGCAGTCCGCCGACTAGCGGGAGAGGGAATGAGCAGTTCTTC.

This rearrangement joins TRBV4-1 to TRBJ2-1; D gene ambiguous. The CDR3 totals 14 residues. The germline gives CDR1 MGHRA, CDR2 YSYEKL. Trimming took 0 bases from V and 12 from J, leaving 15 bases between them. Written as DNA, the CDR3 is TGCGCCAGCAGCCAAGAAAGAAACTACGATTGGCAGTTCTTC. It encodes CASSQERNYDWQFF.

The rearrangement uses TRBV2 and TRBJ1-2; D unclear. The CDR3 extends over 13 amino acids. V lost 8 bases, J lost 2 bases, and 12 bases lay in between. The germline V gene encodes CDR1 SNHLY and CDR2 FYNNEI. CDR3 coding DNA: TGTGCCAGCGCTTATCGGACCAACTATGGCTACACCTTC. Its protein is CASAYRTNYGYTF.